The present T cell receptor beta chain was sequenced within a study of shared clonotypes between healthy human individuals. Generated by immunoSEQ multiplex PCR, the TCRdb table keeps only in-frame clones and is missing some. In the table there are some 450,000 clones, over 60% of which are singletons. Germline CDR1 and CDR2: GTSNPN and SVGIG (reference sequence). The length of the CDR3 is 14 residues. With regard to this clone: Since a far larger clone is one base different, this is likely a read error.

The sequenced sample was PBMCs. The chain couples TRBV30 to TRBJ2-5; TRBD2 matches 7 bases. The TCR was taken from a middle-aged woman in good health. Some clones in this sample may be carry-over from other donors' samples. The CDR3 DNA is TGTGCCCGGAGTGTACCGGGGGGAGTTGAGACCCAGTACTTC. Its protein is CARSVPGGVETQYF.